The T cell receptor (beta chain) under discussion was sequenced for a study of blood T cell repertoires in COVID-19. The data were produced by immunoSEQ multiplex PCR, yet TCRdb's version contains in-frame clones alone and is incomplete. The repertoire has more than 200,000 clones, about 89% of them found once; the top ten carry approximately 3.7%. This clone was observed a single time. Germline CDR1 and CDR2: MGHRA and YSYEKL. This CDR3 spans 14 amino acids. The germline V and J ends were trimmed by 4 bases and 0 bases, with 10 bases remaining between them. The study recruited people aged 18 to 89 years across under 25 US areas.

The sequenced sample consisted of PBMCs or T cells enriched from blood (not recorded which). This clonotype was sampled from a woman younger than 45 who had recovered from COVID-19. This chain links TRBV4-1 with TRBJ2-7; D gene unclear. CDR3: CASSRTESSYEQYF. The CDR3 DNA is TGCGCCAGCAGCCGAACAGAGAGCTCCTACGAGCAGTACTTC.